This entry describes one TCR beta chain. What it recognizes is unknown. Selected positively for CCR7 and CD45RO-negative, naive CD8 cells excluded terminally differentiated effector memory CD45RA+ cells. Germline V gene data show CDR1 as LGHNA and CDR2 as YSLEER. The CDR3 length is 13 residues. V was pared by 0 bases and J by 12 bases, with 4 bases of the junction left unmatched. This specimen belongs to a study of shared clonotypes between healthy human individuals. Turning to the study itself: Donor ages ranged 18 to 49 years: a couple of women, a few men. Overall study results and limits: Though the depth was large, rarefaction showed that sorted-subset sequencing was incomplete. What naive subsets generally showed was a larger estimated richness than memory subsets showed.

At a deep level, the assay was run. Method: immunoSEQ multiplex PCR; TCRdb's copy keeps in-frame clones and lacks some. The repertoire holds about 2 million clones, about 95% seen once, with around 1.1% in the top ten. This TCR was recovered from a man between 18 and 35 years old in good health. V and J are TRBV4-3 and TRBJ2-1, with 8 bases identical to TRBD2. The source material was naive CD8+ T cells sorted from blood. The CDR3 DNA reads TGCGCCAGCAGCCAAGAAGGGGGGACTAGGCAGTTCTTC. It translates to CASSQEGGTRQFF.